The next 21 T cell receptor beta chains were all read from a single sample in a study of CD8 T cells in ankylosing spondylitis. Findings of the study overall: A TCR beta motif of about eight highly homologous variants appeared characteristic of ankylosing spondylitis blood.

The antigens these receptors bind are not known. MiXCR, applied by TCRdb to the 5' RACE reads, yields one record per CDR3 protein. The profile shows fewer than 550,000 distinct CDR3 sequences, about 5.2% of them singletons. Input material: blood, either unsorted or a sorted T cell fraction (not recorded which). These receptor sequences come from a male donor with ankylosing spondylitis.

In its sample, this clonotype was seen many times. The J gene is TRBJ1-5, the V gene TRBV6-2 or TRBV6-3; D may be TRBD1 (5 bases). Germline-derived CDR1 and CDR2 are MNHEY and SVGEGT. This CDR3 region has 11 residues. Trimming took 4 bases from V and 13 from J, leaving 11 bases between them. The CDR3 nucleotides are TGTGCCAGCAGTTCAAGGCAGGGACAGCATTTT. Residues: CASSSRQGQHF.

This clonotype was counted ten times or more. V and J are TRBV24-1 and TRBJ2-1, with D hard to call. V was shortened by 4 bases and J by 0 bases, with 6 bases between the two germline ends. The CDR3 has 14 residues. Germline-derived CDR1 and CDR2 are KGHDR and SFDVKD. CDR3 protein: CATSELNSYNEQFF. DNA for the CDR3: TGTGCCACCAGTGAACTAAACTCCTACAATGAGCAGTTCTTC.

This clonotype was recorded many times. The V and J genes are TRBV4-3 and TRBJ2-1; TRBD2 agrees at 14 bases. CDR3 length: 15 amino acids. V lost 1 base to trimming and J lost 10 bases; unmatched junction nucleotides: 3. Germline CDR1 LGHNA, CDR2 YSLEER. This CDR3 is CASSQVGLAGGEQFF. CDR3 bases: TGCGCCAGCAGCCAAGTAGGACTAGCGGGAGGAGAGCAGTTCTTC.

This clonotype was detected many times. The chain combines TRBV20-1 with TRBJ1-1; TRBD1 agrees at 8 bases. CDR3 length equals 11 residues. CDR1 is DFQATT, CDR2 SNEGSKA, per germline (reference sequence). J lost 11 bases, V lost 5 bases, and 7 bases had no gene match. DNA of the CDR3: TGCAGTGCTTCCACAGGGGGAATGGCTTTCTTT. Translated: CSASTGGMAFF.

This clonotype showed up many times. The CDR3: CASSPFGGMFNNEQFF. Here the CDR3 DNA reads TGTGCCAGCAGCCCGTTCGGGGGGATGTTTAACAATGAGCAGTTCTTC. The J gene is TRBJ2-1, the V gene TRBV12-3 or TRBV12-4; 7 bases line up with TRBD2. Unmatched junction bases numbered 13, after V lost 6 bases and J lost 5 bases. The CDR3 is 16 residues long.

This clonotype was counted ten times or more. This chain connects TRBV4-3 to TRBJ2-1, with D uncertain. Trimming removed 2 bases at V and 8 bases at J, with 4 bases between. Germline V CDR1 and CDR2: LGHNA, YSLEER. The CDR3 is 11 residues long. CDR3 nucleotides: TGCGCCAGCAGCCAATACCATGAGCAGTTCTTC. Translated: CASSQYHEQFF.

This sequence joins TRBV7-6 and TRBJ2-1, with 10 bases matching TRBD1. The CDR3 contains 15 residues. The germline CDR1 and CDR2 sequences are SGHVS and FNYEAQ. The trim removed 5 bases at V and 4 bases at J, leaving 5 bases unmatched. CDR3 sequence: CASSPGQGGYNEQFF. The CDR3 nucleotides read TGTGCCAGCAGCCCTGGACAGGGGGGGTACAATGAGCAGTTCTTC.

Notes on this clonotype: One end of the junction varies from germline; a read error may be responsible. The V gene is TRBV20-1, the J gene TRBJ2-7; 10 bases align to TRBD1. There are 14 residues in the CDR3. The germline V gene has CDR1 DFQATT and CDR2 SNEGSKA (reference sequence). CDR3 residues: CSANAPGQGGGRGF. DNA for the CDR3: TGCAGTGCCAACGCCCCTGGACAGGGGGGCGGTCGGGGGTTC.

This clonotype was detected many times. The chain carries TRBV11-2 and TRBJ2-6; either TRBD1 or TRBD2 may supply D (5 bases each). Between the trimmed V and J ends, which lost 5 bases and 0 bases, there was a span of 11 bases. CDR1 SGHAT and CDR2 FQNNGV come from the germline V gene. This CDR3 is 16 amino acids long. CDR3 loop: CASSTGANSGANVLTF. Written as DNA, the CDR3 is TGTGCCAGCAGCACCGGGGCAAACTCTGGGGCCAACGTCCTGACTTTC.

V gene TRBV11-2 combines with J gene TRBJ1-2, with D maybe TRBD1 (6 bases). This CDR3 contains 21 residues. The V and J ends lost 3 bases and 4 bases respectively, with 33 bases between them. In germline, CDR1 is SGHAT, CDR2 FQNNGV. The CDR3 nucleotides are TGTGCCAGCAGCTTCTCGAACGAGGCCCCCGTACAGGGTTCTATCCTCTATGGCTACACCTTC. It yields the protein CASSFSNEAPVQGSILYGYTF.

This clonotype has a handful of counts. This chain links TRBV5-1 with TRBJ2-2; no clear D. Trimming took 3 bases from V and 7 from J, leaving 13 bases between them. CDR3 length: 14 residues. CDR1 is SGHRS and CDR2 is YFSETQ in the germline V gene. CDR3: CASSSGSAGGELFF. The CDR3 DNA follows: TGCGCCAGCAGCTCCGGGTCCGCCGGCGGGGAGCTGTTTTTT.

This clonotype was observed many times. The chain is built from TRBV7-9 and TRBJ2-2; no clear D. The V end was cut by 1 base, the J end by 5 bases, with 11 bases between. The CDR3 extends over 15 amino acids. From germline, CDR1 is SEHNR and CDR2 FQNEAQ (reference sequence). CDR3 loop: CASSLEVRRTGELFF. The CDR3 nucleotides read TGTGCCAGCAGCTTAGAGGTTAGACGAACCGGGGAGCTGTTTTTT.

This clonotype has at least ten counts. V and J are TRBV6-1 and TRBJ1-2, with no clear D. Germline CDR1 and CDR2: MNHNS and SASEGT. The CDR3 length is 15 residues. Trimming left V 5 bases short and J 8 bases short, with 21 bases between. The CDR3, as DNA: TGTGCCAGCAGTAGGTCTTCACAGAGAGTGAGCGGCTACACCTTC. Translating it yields CASSRSSQRVSGYTF.

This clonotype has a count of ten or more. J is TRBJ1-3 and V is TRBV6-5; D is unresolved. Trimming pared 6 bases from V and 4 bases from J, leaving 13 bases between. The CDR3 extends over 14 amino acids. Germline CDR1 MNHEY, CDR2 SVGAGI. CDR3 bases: TGTGCCAGCAGCTTATCGGGCGGGGGAAACACCATATATTTT. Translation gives CASSLSGGGNTIYF.

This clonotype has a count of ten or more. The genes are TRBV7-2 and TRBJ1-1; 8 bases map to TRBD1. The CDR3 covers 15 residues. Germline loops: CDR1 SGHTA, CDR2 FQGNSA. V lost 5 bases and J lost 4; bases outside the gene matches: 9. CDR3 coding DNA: TGTGCCAGCAGCCTACTGGGACAGGCAGGCACTGAAGCTTTCTTT. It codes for CASSLLGQAGTEAFF. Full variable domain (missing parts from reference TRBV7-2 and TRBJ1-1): GAGVSQSPSNKVTEKGKDVELRCDPISGHTALYWYRQSLGQGLEFLIYFQGNSAPDKSGLPSDRFSAERTGGSVSTLTIQRTQQEDSAVYLCASSLLGQAGTEAFFGQGTRLTVV.

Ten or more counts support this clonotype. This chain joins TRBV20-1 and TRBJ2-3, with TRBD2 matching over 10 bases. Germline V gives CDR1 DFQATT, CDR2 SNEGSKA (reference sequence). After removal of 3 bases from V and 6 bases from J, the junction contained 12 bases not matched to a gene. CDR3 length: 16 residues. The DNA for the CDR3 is TGCAGTGCTAGGGGCCGCAGCGGGAGGGCCTTTGATACGCAGTATTTT. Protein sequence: CSARGRSGRAFDTQYF.

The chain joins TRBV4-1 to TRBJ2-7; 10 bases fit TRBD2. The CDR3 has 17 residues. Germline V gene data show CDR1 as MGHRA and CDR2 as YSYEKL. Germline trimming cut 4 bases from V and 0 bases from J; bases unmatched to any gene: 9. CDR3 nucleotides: TGCGCCAGCAGCCGAGAGTTGACTAGCGGGTTCTCCTACGAGCAGTACTTC. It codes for CASSRELTSGFSYEQYF.

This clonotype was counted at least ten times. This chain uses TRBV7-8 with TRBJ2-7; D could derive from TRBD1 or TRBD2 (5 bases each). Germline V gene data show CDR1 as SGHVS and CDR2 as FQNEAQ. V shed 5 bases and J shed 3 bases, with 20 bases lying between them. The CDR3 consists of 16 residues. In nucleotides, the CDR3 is TGTGCCAGCAGCCTGACAGCGCCGGAGGTATACTACGAGCAGTACTTC. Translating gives CASSLTAPEVYYEQYF.

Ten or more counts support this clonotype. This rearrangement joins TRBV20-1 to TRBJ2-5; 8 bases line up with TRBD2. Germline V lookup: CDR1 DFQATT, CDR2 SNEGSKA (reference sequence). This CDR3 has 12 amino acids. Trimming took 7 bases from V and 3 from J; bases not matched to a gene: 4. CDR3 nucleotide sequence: TGCAGTGACCGAGCGGGAGAAGAGACCCAGTACTTC. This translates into CSDRAGEETQYF.

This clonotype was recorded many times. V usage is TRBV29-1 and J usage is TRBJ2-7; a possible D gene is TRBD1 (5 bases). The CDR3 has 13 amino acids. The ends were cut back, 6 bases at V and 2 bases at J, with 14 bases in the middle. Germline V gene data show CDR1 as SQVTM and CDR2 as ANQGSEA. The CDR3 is CSVTETVPYEQYF. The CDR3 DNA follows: TGCAGCGTGACCGAGACAGTGCCCTACGAGCAGTACTTC.

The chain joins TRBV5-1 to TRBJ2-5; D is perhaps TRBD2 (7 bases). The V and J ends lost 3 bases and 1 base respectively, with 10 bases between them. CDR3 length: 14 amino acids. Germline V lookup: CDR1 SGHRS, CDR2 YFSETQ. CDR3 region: CASSWGGSQETQYF. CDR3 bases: TGCGCCAGCAGCTGGGGGGGCAGCCAAGAGACCCAGTACTTC. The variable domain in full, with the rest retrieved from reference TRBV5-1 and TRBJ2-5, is KAGVTQTPRYLIKTRGQQVTLSCSPISGHRSVSWYQQTPGQGLQFLFEYFSETQRNKGNFPGRFSGRQFSNSRSEMNVSTLELGDSALYLCASSWGGSQETQYFGPGTRLLVL.